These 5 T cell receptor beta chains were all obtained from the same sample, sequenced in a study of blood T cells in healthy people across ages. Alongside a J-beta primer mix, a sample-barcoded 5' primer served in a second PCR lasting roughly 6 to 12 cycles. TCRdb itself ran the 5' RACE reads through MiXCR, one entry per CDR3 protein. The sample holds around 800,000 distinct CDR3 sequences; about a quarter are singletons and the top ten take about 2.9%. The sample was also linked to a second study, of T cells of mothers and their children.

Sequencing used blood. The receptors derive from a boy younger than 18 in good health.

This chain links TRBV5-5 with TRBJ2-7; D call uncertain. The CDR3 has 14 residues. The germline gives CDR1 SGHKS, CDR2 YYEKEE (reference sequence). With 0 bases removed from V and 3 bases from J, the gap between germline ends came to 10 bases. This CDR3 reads CASSLGFLYYEQYF. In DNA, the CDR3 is TGTGCCAGCAGCTTGGGCTTTCTTTACTACGAGCAGTACTTC.

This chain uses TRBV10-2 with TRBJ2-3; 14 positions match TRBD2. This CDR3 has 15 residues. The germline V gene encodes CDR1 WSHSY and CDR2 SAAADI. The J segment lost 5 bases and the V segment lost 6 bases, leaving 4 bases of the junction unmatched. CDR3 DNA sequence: TGCGCCAGCAGAGGACTAGCGGGGGGAGAAGATACGCAGTATTTT. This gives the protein CASRGLAGGEDTQYF.

The CDR3 protein is CASSEPGLADYNEQFF. DNA for the CDR3: TGTGCCAGCAGCGAACCGGGACTAGCGGACTACAATGAGCAGTTCTTC. The chain joins TRBV7-8 to TRBJ2-1, with 11 bases lining up with TRBD2. The germline V gene encodes CDR1 SGHVS and CDR2 FQNEAQ. CDR3 length: 16 residues. V lost 5 bases and J lost 3; bases outside the gene matches: 6.

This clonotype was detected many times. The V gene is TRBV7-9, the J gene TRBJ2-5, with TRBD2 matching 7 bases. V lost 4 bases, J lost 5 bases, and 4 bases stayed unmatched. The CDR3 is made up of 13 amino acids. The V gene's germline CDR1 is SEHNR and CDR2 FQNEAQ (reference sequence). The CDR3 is CASSSTSSETQYF. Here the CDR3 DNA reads TGTGCCAGCAGCTCGACTAGCTCGGAGACCCAGTACTTC.

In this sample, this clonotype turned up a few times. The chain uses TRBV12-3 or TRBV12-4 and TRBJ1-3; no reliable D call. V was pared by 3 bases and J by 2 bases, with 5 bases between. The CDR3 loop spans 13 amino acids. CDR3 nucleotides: TGTGCCAGCAGTTTGACGGCTGGAAACACCATATATTTT. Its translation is CASSLTAGNTIYF.